This is a list of T cell receptor beta chains from one sample in a study of long-term antiretroviral therapy in people with HIV. Here immunoSEQ multiplex PCR was the method, and the copy in TCRdb shows in-frame clones only, minus some. The table includes 20,000 to 25,000 clones, about 88% detected once. The sample consisted of unsorted PBMCs, taken 0.6 years after starting antiretroviral therapy. All receptors derive from a man aged 55 to 70 with HIV. CDR3s include the opening cysteine and the closing phenylalanine or tryptophan. A D gene is named only where the DNA matches it firmly. The size field is filled for only some rows; it gives once, few, many or a size class.

d_call j_call clone_size cdr3_length v_call cdr3_nt cdr3_aa
TRBD1 TRBJ2-1 - 17 TRBV18 TGTGCCAGCTCACGGAGCCCGGGACAGATATTAGACAATGAGCAGTTCTTC CASSRSPGQILDNEQFF
- TRBJ2-5 - 14 TRBV5-4 TGTGCCAGCAGCCTGGGGGAATGGGGGGAGACCCAGTACTTC CASSLGEWGETQYF
- TRBJ2-5 - 16 TRBV7-7 TGTGCCAGCAGCCCGCGCGGAACTACCTCGGGAGAGACCCAGTACTTC CASSPRGTTSGETQYF
TRBD1 TRBJ1-6 - 13 TRBV10-3 TGTGCCATCAGTGGGGACAGTAATTCACCCCTCCACTTT CAISGDSNSPLHF
TRBD2 TRBJ2-1 - 15 TRBV9 TGTGCCAGCAGCGAGGGACTAGCGGGCCACAATGAGCAGTTCTTC CASSEGLAGHNEQFF
TRBD1 TRBJ2-7 - 14 TRBV7-9 TGTGCCAGCAGCTCACAGGGGATTACCTACGAGCAGTACTTC CASSSQGITYEQYF
- TRBJ1-3 - 15 TRBV2 TGTGCCAGCAGTGAGGGCACAGGGTTTGGAAACACCATATATTTT CASSEGTGFGNTIYF
- TRBJ2-7 - 16 TRBV28 TGTGCCAGTAAGGGGAGTCCTTTTTGGGACTCCTACGAGCAGTACTTC CASKGSPFWDSYEQYF
- TRBJ2-7 - 13 TRBV21-1 TGTGCCAGCAGCAAAGAAGACAGCTACGAGCAGTACTTC CASSKEDSYEQYF
- TRBJ2-7 few 13 TRBV6-5 TGTGCCAGCAGTTGGGACCAAACCTACGAGCAGTACTTC CASSWDQTYEQYF
- TRBJ2-2 few 16 TRBV7-9 TGTGCCAGCAGCTTAGTAGTAGCGCCGAACACCGGGGAGCTGTTTTTT CASSLVVAPNTGELFF
- TRBJ1-3 once 15 TRBV6-5 TGTGCCAGCAGTTACTCGATACAGGGACTCGACTCGTTATATTTT CASSYSIQGLDSLYF
- TRBJ2-3 - 14 TRBV19 TGTGCCAGTAGTAAGAGGACTGAGACAGATACGCAGTATTTT CASSKRTETDTQYF
TRBD1 TRBJ1-1 - 15 TRBV28 TGTGCCAGCAGTAGAGTGGGACAGGCATACACTGAAGCTTTCTTT CASSRVGQAYTEAFF
- TRBJ1-5 - 14 TRBV5-1 TGCGCCAGCAGCGGGGGGGAGCCTAATCAGCCCCAGCATTTT CASSGGEPNQPQHF
- TRBJ2-7 - 14 TRBV5-1 TGCGCCAGCAGCCTAAGGGCGTCCTCCTACGAGCAGTACTTC CASSLRASSYEQYF
- TRBJ1-1 few 17 TRBV7-3 TGTGCCAGCAGCTTAATCTCAATCCAGGGACCGGATACTGAAGCTTTCTTT CASSLISIQGPDTEAFF
TRBD1 TRBJ1-1 - 15 TRBV7-3 TGTGCCAGCAGCTTATTGGGACAGGGGAACACTGAAGCTTTCTTT CASSLLGQGNTEAFF
- TRBJ2-3 once 15 TRBV19 TGTGCCAGTAGTAGGGGGGCTAGAGGCACAGATACGCAGTATTTT CASSRGARGTDTQYF
TRBD2 TRBJ2-6 - 18 TRBV7-9 TGTGCCAGCAGCTCAAGGGTTAGCGGGAGGACTGGGGCCAACGCCCTGACTTTC CASSSRVSGRTGANALTF
TRBD1 TRBJ1-5 - 14 TRBV10-3 TGTGCCATCAGTGAGGGGGACAGGGTGCAGCCCCAGCATTTT CAISEGDRVQPQHF
TRBD1 TRBJ1-3 - 17 TRBV12-5 TGTGCTAGTGGTTTGGTACGGACAGGGCTCTCTGGAAACACCATATATTTT CASGLVRTGLSGNTIYF
TRBD2 TRBJ2-3 - 15 TRBV4-2 TGTGCCAGCAGCCAAATTAGCGGGAGTACAGATACGCAGTATTTT CASSQISGSTDTQYF
- TRBJ2-7 - 14 TRBV5-1 TGCGCCAGCAGCTTCCCTGACAGAGCATACGAGCAGTACTTC CASSFPDRAYEQYF
- TRBJ1-5 - 13 TRBV19 TGTGCCACCGCAGCGGGGGGCAATCAGCCCCAGCATTTT CATAAGGNQPQHF
TRBD2 TRBJ2-1 once 14 TRBV30 TGTGCCTGGAGCCTACTAGCGGGAGTGAATGAGCAGTTCTTC CAWSLLAGVNEQFF
- TRBJ2-2 - 11 TRBV2 TGTGCCAGCAGTGAAGGATTCGAGCTGTTTTTT CASSEGFELFF
- TRBJ2-5 - 15 TRBV9 TGTGCCAGCAGCGGAATCGGACGAGCCCAAGAGACCCAGTACTTC CASSGIGRAQETQYF
- TRBJ1-2 few 12 TRBV11-2 TGTGCCAGCAGCTTGGGCGGTTATGGCTACACCTTC CASSLGGYGYTF
TRBD1 TRBJ1-2 - 15 TRBV5-1 TGCGCCAGCAACCAGGGGGCCAACCAGCGATATGGCTACACCTTC CASNQGANQRYGYTF
- TRBJ2-1 - 15 TRBV2 TGTGCCAGCAGGAAAGAGGGAGGAGGGGACAATGAGCAGTTCTTC CASRKEGGGDNEQFF
TRBD1 TRBJ2-7 - 14 TRBV7-7 TGTGCTAGCAGCCCCGGGACAGGGGGCATGAGGCAGTACTTC CASSPGTGGMRQYF
TRBD2 TRBJ2-7 - 17 TRBV7-8 TGTGCCAGCACCCGCGAGGCTAGCGGGGTATGGGCCTACGAGCAGTACTTC CASTREASGVWAYEQYF
- TRBJ2-7 - 12 TRBV11-3 TGTGCCAGCAGCTTAGAGAGAGGCGAGCAGTACTTC CASSLERGEQYF
- TRBJ2-4 - 15 TRBV18 TGTGCCAGCTCACCACCGTTCGGGGAAGAGGGCATTCAGTACTTC CASSPPFGEEGIQYF
- TRBJ2-5 - 14 TRBV7-8 TGTGCCAGCAGCGACCGGGAGCGGGAAGAGACCCAGTACTTC CASSDREREETQYF
TRBD1 TRBJ2-6 once 17 TRBV9 TGTGCCAGCAGCGGAACCGGGACAGCATATGGGGCCAACGTCCTGACTTTC CASSGTGTAYGANVLTF
TRBD2 TRBJ2-1 - 15 TRBV7-3 TGTGCCAGCAGCCGATCGGGACTAGCGGGAGGGGAGCAGTTCTTC CASSRSGLAGGEQFF
- TRBJ2-7 - 15 TRBV27 TGTGCCAGCAGTTTAAATATGGGTTTACCCTACGAGCAGTACTTC CASSLNMGLPYEQYF
- TRBJ1-2 - 14 TRBV25-1 TGTGCCAGCAGTGGTGGAATGACAGTATATGGCTACACCTTC CASSGGMTVYGYTF
- TRBJ2-2 - 11 TRBV19 TGTGCCGTAGCTATCCCCGGGGAGCTGTTTTTT CAVAIPGELFF
- TRBJ1-5 - 15 TRBV28 TGTGCCAGCAGCCGGGGGGGGTCGAGCAATCAGCCCCAGCATTTT CASSRGGSSNQPQHF